The present TCR beta chain was sequenced within a study of T-cell memory formation after mild COVID-19. This clonotype has at least ten counts. Its antigen is unknown. This CDR3 has 17 residues. The V end lost 1 base, the J end lost 7 bases, and 22 bases lay between the germline ends. Germline loops: CDR1 MGHRA, CDR2 YSYEKL. General study results and limits: Among contracting clones, CD4+ were mainly CM/EM and CD8+ enriched in EMRA. Some responding clones appeared in pre-infection memory, suggesting cross-reactive memory joined.

TCR alpha and TCR beta cDNA libraries with sample barcodes and UMIs came from 5'RACE using constant-segment primers. From the 5' RACE reads, TCRdb called clonotypes with MiXCR, one entry per CDR3 protein. The sample has some 150,000 distinct CDR3 sequences, roughly 6.2% seen once. The specimen sequenced was PBMCs or a T cell subset sorted from them (not recorded which). J is TRBJ1-2 and V is TRBV4-1; D call uncertain. This receptor was identified in an adult woman who had mild COVID-19 (a few samples of this study predate the infection). Cell type and time point are not known. In DNA, the CDR3 is TGCGCCAGCAGCCAAGTTTTAGTATCCCACCCGGTGGCTGGCTACACCTTC. Amino acids: CASSQVLVSHPVAGYTF.